A single sample gave rise to the 17 T cell receptor beta chains below, sequenced in a study of early T cells in non-severe SARS-CoV-2 infection (dated by TCRdb to the early 2020s). The method behind the library was 5' RACE. The instrument given in TCRdb is NextSeq 500. TCRdb passed the public sequencing reads through fastp at Q25 and MiXCR, retaining productive beta sequences. Identical CDR3 proteins give one entry, which carries the most common genes and DNA. The sample yields about 30,000 distinct CDR3 sequences; 5% to 6.5% were counted once. The top ten clonotypes cover approximately 3.6% of the sample. Material for sequencing was whole blood. The source is an adult who was a healthcare worker with PCR-confirmed SARS-CoV-2 infection or an uninfected control (not recorded which).

This clonotype was detected only a few times. The rearrangement joins TRBV19 to TRBJ2-1; TRBD2 matches at 8 bases. This CDR3 comprises 16 residues. V trimming: 0 bases; J trimming: 7 bases; junction bases outside the gene matches: 8. CDR1 is LNHDA, CDR2 SQIVND, per germline (reference sequence). CDR3 protein: CASSIDPTGGRNEQFF. The CDR3 region has the DNA TGTGCCAGTAGTATAGATCCCACGGGAGGGCGAAATGAGCAGTTCTTC.

This clonotype has at least ten counts. V is TRBV3-1 and J is TRBJ2-1; 7 bases are a match to TRBD1. CDR3 size: 16 residues. Germline V gene sequence: CDR1 LGHDT, CDR2 YNNKEL (reference sequence). J gave up 5 bases and V 4 bases, and 11 bases lay outside the gene matches. The CDR3 loop is CASSPKTNRGDNEQFF. The CDR3 nucleotides are TGTGCCAGCAGCCCCAAAACAAACAGGGGAGACAATGAGCAGTTCTTC.

This clonotype was counted ten times or more. This rearrangement joins TRBV28 to TRBJ2-7; 8 nucleotides agree with TRBD1. The CDR3 totals 14 residues. Unmatched junction bases numbered 9, after V lost 6 bases and J lost 5 bases. CDR1 MDHEN and CDR2 SYDVKM come from the germline V gene. CDR3 nucleotide sequence: TGTGCCAGCAGCTCCCCAGGGGGCATCCACGAGCAGTACTTC. Residues: CASSSPGGIHEQYF.

This clonotype was counted ten times or more. V usage is TRBV19 and J usage is TRBJ2-1, with D perhaps matching TRBD2 (5 bases). The ends were cut back, 3 bases at V and 3 bases at J, with 18 bases in the middle. The CDR3 sequence is 17 residues long. The germline CDR1 and CDR2 sequences are LNHDA and SQIVND (reference sequence). CDR3 in amino acids: CASSMKGSGKSYNEQFF. Here the CDR3 DNA reads TGTGCCAGTAGTATGAAAGGGTCGGGGAAAAGCTACAATGAGCAGTTCTTC.

This clonotype was detected only a few times. The genes are TRBV5-1 and TRBJ2-4, with TRBD1 identical over 7 bases. The CDR3 consists of 13 residues. V lost 4 bases and J lost 5; bases outside the gene matches: 3. From germline, CDR1 is SGHRS and CDR2 YFSETQ. CDR3 sequence reads: CASSTGTENIQYF. CDR3 bases: TGCGCCAGCAGCACCGGGACAGAAAACATTCAGTACTTC.

This clonotype showed up many times. The V and J genes are TRBV9 and TRBJ2-1, with 13 positions matching TRBD2. This CDR3 is 16 amino acids long. CDR1 SGDLS and CDR2 YYNGEE come from the germline V gene. The V and J ends lost 0 bases and 13 bases, in that order; junction bases with no gene match: 10. CDR3 in DNA: TGTGCCAGCAGCGTAGAAACCGGGACTAGCGGGATGCCCCAGTTCTTC. As protein: CASSVETGTSGMPQFF.

This clonotype was seen many times. The chain employs TRBV5-1 and TRBJ2-5; TRBD1 is a possible D gene (6 bases). V was clipped by 7 bases and J by 2 bases, with 15 bases between them. Germline V gene lookup returns CDR1 SGHRS and CDR2 YFSETQ. CDR3 length: 14 residues. The CDR3 is CASVSGHRQETQYF. Written as DNA, the CDR3 is TGCGCCAGCGTCTCGGGACATAGGCAAGAGACCCAGTACTTC.

Ten or more counts support this clonotype. The chain couples TRBV11-2 to TRBJ2-7; 9 bases match TRBD1. The CDR3 extends over 14 amino acids. Germline V gives CDR1 SGHAT, CDR2 FQNNGV. V was clipped by 5 bases and J by 1 base; unmatched bases: 3. CDR3 sequence: CASSHGTGSYEQYF. Here the CDR3 DNA reads TGTGCCAGCAGCCACGGGACAGGGTCCTACGAGCAGTACTTC.

A note on this clonotype: A much larger clonotype is one base distant, so this may be a read error. The chain employs TRBV6-6 and TRBJ1-3; D unclear. The CDR3 has 19 amino acids. Germline V lookup: CDR1 MNHNY, CDR2 SVGAGI (reference sequence). V lost 0 bases, J lost 3 bases, and 21 bases lay in between. The CDR3 DNA reads as TGTGCCAGCAGTTACTCGAGAGGACGCGGGATTTTGGTTGGAAACACCATATATTTT. It specifies CASSYSRGRGILVGNTIYF.

This clonotype was seen only a few times. The rearrangement uses TRBV5-1 and TRBJ2-2; 8 bases match TRBD2. The ends lost 6 bases at V and 5 bases at J; junction bases unmatched: 12. Per germline, CDR1 SGHRS and CDR2 YFSETQ. This CDR3 spans 16 amino acids. For the CDR3, the DNA is TGCGCCAGCACTCTGGGCGGGGGGCAACAAACCGGGGAGCTGTTTTTT. As protein: CASTLGGGQQTGELFF. Using reference TRBV5-1 and TRBJ2-2 for the parts outside the CDR3, the full variable domain is KAGVTQTPRYLIKTRGQQVTLSCSPISGHRSVSWYQQTPGQGLQFLFEYFSETQRNKGNFPGRFSGRQFSNSRSEMNVSTLELGDSALYLCASTLGGGQQTGELFFGEGSRLTVL.

In its sample, this clonotype was seen many times. The rearrangement joins TRBV7-2 to TRBJ2-7; D not certain. CDR1 and CDR2 (germline): SGHTA, FQGNSA. Trimming removed 6 bases from V and 0 bases from J, with 6 bases in between. CDR3 length: 12 amino acids. The CDR3 region has the DNA TGTGCCAGCAGGGAGAGCTCCTACGAGCAGTACTTC. Translation: CASRESSYEQYF.

This clonotype has at least ten counts. The chain joins TRBV28 to TRBJ1-4, with 8 nucleotides matching TRBD1. J gave up 8 bases and V 6 bases, and 8 bases lay outside the gene matches. Per the germline V gene, CDR1 is MDHEN and CDR2 is SYDVKM. The CDR3 consists of 14 residues. The CDR3 coding sequence is TGTGCCAGCAGATATACAGGGGGTCGGGAAAAACTGTTTTTT. Translation gives CASRYTGGREKLFF.

This CDR3 is CASRTSGNTDTQYF. CDR3 nucleotides: TGTGCCAGCAGGACTAGCGGAAACACAGATACGCAGTATTTT. This chain connects TRBV6-6 to TRBJ2-3, with TRBD2 identical over 9 bases. This CDR3 has 14 residues. The germline V gene has CDR1 MNHNY and CDR2 SVGAGI (reference sequence). J lost 2 bases, V lost 6 bases, and 3 bases had no gene match.

The CDR3 here is CASSRRAVTDTQYF. The CDR3 DNA sequence: TGTGCCAGCAGCCGACGAGCCGTCACAGATACGCAGTATTTT. The chain carries TRBV12-3 or TRBV12-4 and TRBJ2-3; no firm D call. The CDR3 has 14 amino acids. Trimming removed 6 bases from V and 2 bases from J, with 12 bases in between.

This clonotype appeared many times. This chain joins TRBV20-1 and TRBJ2-5; the D gene is possibly TRBD2 (5 bases). This CDR3 is 13 amino acids long. Germline lookup yields CDR1 DFQATT and CDR2 SNEGSKA (reference sequence). Deletions cut 6 bases from V and 0 bases from J, with 11 bases between. The CDR3 reads CSAGGRNQETQYF. The CDR3 DNA reads TGCAGTGCCGGAGGCCGCAACCAAGAGACCCAGTACTTC.

This clonotype was counted at least ten times. The V call is TRBV11-2, the J call TRBJ2-3; 9 nucleotides agree with TRBD2. The V segment lost 5 bases and the J segment 1 base; nucleotides outside the gene matches: 4. In germline, CDR1 is SGHAT, CDR2 FQNNGV. CDR3 length: 15 amino acids. The CDR3 region is CASSGWTSGTDTQYF. The CDR3 DNA reads TGTGCCAGCAGCGGATGGACTAGCGGCACAGATACGCAGTATTTT.

The sample holds many counts of this clonotype. The V gene is TRBV6-7, the J gene TRBJ2-5; 10 bases are a match to TRBD1. TRBV6-7 is an ORF; its function is uncertain. Losses at the gene ends were 6 bases for V and 2 bases for J; bases not matched to a gene: 0. CDR3 size: 13 residues. CDR3 sequence: CASRGQGQETQYF. As DNA, the CDR3 is TGTGCCAGCAGGGGACAGGGGCAAGAGACCCAGTACTTC.